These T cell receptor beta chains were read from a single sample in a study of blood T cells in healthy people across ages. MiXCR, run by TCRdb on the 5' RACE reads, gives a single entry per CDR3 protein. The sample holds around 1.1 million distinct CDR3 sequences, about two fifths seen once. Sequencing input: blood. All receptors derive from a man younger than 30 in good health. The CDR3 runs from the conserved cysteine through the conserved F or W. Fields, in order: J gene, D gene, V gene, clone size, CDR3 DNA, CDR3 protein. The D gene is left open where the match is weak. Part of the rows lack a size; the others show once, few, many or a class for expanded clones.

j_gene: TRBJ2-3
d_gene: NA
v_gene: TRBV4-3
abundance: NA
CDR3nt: TGCGCCAGCAGCCAAGATCGAGGAATCCCAGATACGCAGTATTTT
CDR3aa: CASSQDRGIPDTQYF

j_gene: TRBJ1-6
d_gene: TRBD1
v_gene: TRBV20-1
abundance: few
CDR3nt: TGCAGTGCTCGGACAGGGACCCCCTATAATTCACCCCTCCACTTT
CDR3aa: CSARTGTPYNSPLHF

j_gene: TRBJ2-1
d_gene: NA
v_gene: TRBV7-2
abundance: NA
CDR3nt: TGTGCCAGCAGCTCCATTTATGGGGAAGAGGATGAGCAGTTCTTC
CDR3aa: CASSSIYGEEDEQFF

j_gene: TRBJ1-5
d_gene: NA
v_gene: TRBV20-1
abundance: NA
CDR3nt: TGCAGTGCCCACCAGGGTGGGAGCAATCAGCCCCAGCATTTT
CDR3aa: CSAHQGGSNQPQHF

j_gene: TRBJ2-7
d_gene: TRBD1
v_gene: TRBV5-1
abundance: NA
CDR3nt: TGCGCCAGCGGCTCTAGGTTACAGGGGGACGAGCAGTACTTC
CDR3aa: CASGSRLQGDEQYF

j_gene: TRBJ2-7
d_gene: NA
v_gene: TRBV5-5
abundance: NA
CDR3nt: TGTGCCAGCAGCTTGAGGCCCTTGAGCTCCTACGAGCAGTACTTC
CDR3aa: CASSLRPLSSYEQYF

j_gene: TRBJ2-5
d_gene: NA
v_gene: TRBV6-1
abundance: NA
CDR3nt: TGTGCCAGCAGTAAGGGGGGCCCCCAAGAGACCCAGTACTTC
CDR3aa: CASSKGGPQETQYF

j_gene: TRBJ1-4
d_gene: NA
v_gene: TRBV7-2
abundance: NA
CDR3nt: TGTGCCAGCAGCTTAAGCCCCCGTGAAAAACTGTTTTTT
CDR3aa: CASSLSPREKLFF

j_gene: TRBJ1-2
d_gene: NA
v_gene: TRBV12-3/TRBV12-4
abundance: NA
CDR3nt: TGTGCCAGCAGTCCTGGGTCGAGAAACTATGGCTACACCTTC
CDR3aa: CASSPGSRNYGYTF

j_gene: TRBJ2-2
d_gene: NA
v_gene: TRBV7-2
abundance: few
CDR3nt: TGTGCCAGCAAGAGTATGGGTGGGGGCGAGGCCGGGGAGCTGTTTTTT
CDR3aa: CASKSMGGGEAGELFF

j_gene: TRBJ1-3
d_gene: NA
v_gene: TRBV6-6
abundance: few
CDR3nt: TGTGCCAGCACAGGTCCGAGCTCTGGAAACACCATATATTTT
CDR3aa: CASTGPSSGNTIYF

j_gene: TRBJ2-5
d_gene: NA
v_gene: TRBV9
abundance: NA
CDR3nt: TGTGCCAGCAGCGTACGCGCAGAGGTCGGGACCCAGTACTTC
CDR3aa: CASSVRAEVGTQYF